This T cell receptor beta chain comes out of a study of T cell responses to AZD1222 COVID-19 vaccine. Generated by immunoSEQ multiplex PCR, the TCRdb table keeps only in-frame clones and is missing some. The sample includes 240,000 or so clones, just over 90% of them seen just once. Germline V lookup: CDR1 SNHLY, CDR2 FYNNEI. V shed 8 bases and J 0 bases; nucleotides not matched to a gene: 7. This CDR3 region has 16 residues. The TCR comes from an adult in good health. Here the sequenced sample was peripheral blood, taken on day 0 of AZD1222 vaccination. This chain joins TRBV2 and TRBJ2-1; 10 nucleotides line up with TRBD2. In nucleotides, the CDR3 is TGTGCCAGCGCCAGAGCGGGGGGGAGCTCCTACAATGAGCAGTTCTTC. Its protein is CASARAGGSSYNEQFF. The variable domain in full, completed from reference TRBV2 and TRBJ2-1, reads EPEVTQTPSHQVTQMGQEVILRCVPISNHLYFYWYRQILGQKVEFLVSFYNNEISEKSEIFDDQFSVERPDGSNFTLKIRSTKLEDSAMYFCASARAGGSSYNEQFFGPGTRLTVL.